What follows is one T cell receptor beta chain and its context. The antigen is undetermined. The data are from a study of CD8+ T cells in alopecia areata. Turning to the study itself: Among treated patients, oral tofacitinib was administered at 5 to 10 mg twice daily.

Noted treatment: oral pan-JAK inhibitor, 5-10 mg twice daily. Patients with alopecia areata provided lesional scalp punch biopsies as well as peripheral blood. Trimming took off 4 bases at V and 3 bases at J, with 15 bases between the two ends. Germline V gene sequence: CDR1 MGHDK, CDR2 SYGVNS. The CDR3 is 15 residues long. Study-wide results and caveats: Researchers reported that TCR sharing among patients proved less clear than in mice, possibly HLA-linked.

Sequencing used cDNA as its template, made by extracting RNA and reverse transcribing it. Profiled with immunoSEQ multiplex PCR; TCRdb holds only in-frame clones, not every one. The data hold roughly 150,000 clones, with nearly 55% observed a single time. Sequencing was performed on CD8+ T cells sorted from blood, taken at week 4, from a patient treated with tofacitinib. This receptor was taken from a human donor with alopecia areata. The gene calls are TRBV25-1 and TRBJ1-2, with D perhaps TRBD1 (6 bases). CDR3 in amino acids: CASSASRGNYYGYTF. As DNA, the CDR3 is TGTGCCAGCAGTGCCTCCAGGGGCAATTACTATGGCTACACCTTC.